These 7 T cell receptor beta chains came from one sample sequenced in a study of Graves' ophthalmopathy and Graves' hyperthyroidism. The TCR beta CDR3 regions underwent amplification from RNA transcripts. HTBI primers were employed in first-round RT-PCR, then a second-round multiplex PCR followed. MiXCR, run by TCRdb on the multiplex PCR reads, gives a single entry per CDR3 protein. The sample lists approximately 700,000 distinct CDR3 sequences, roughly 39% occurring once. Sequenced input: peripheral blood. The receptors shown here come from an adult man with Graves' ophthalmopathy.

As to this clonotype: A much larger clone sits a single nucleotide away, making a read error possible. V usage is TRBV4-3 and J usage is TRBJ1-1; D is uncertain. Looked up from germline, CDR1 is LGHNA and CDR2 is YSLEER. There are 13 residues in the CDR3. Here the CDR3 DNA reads TGCGCCAACAGCCAAGTGAGTGGCACTGAAGCTTTCTTT. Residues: CANSQVSGTEAFF.

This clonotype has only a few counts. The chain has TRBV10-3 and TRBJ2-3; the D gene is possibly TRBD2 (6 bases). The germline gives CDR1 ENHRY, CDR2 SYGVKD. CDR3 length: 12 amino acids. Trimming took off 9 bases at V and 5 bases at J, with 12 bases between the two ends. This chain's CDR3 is CAMGGAEDTQYF. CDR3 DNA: TGTGCCATGGGGGGAGCGGAAGATACGCAGTATTTT.

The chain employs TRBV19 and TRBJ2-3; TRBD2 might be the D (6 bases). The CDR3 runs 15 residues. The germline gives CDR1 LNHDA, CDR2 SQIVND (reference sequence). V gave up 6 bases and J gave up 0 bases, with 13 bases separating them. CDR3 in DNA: TGTGCCAGTAGCAAAGGAGGGCAGAGCACAGATACGCAGTATTTT. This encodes CASSKGGQSTDTQYF.

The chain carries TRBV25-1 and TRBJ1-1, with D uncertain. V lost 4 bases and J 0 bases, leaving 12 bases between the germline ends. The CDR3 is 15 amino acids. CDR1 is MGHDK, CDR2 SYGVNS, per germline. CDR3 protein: CASSATNQVNTEAFF. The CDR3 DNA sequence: TGTGCCAGCAGTGCTACCAATCAGGTGAACACTGAAGCTTTCTTT.

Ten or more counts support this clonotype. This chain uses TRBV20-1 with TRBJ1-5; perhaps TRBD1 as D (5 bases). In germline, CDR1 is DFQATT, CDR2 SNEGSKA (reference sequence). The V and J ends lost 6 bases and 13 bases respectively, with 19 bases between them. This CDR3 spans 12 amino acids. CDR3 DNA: TGCAGTGCCAAGGGAGAGAGAGAGGGGCAGCATTTT. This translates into CSAKGEREGQHF.

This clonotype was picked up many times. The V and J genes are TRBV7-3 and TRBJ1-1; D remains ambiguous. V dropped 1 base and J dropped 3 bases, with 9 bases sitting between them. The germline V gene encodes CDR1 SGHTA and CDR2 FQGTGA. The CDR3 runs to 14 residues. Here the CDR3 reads CASSLRQADTEAFF. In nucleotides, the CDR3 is TGTGCCAGCAGCTTAAGGCAGGCTGACACTGAAGCTTTCTTT.

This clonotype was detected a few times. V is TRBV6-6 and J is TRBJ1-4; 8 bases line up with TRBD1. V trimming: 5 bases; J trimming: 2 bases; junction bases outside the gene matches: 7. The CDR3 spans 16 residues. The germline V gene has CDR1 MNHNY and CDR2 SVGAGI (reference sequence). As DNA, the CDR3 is TGTGCCAGCAGTCAACCTGACAGGGGCACTAATGAAAAACTGTTTTTT. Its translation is CASSQPDRGTNEKLFF.